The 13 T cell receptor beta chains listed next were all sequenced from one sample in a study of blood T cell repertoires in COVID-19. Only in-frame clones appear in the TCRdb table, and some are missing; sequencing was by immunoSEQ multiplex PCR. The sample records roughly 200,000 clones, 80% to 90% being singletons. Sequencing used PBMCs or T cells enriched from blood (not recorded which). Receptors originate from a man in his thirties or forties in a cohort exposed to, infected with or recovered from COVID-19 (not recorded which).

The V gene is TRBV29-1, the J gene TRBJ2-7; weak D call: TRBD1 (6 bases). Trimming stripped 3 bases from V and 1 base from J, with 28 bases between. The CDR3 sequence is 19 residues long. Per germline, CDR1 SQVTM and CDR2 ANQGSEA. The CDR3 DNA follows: TGCAGCGTTGAGATTGTCGAAATCCGGCAGGGGACGAGGTCCTACGAGCAGTACTTC. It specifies CSVEIVEIRQGTRSYEQYF.

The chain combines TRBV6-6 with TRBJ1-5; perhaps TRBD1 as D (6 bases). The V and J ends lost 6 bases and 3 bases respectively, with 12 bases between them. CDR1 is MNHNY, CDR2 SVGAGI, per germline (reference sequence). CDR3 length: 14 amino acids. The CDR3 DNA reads TGTGCCAGCAGCCGTGGGACACTCAATCAGCCCCAGCATTTT. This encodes CASSRGTLNQPQHF.

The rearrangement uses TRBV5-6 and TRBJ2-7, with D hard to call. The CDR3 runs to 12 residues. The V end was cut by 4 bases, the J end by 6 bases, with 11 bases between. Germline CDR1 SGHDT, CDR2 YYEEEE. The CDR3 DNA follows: TGTGCCAGCAGCCTACGCTGGGCCGAGCAGTACTTC. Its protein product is CASSLRWAEQYF. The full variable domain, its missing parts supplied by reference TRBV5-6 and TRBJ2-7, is DAGVTQSPTHLIKTRGQQVTLRCSPKSGHDTVSWYQQALGQGPQFIFQYYEEEERQRGNFPDRFSGHQFPNYSSELNVNALLLGDSALYLCASSLRWAEQYFGPGTRLTVT.

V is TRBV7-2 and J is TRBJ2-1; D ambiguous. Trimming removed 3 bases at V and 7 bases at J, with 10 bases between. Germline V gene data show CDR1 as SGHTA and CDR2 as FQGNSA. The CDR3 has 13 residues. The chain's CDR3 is CASSLLSLNEQFF. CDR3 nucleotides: TGTGCCAGCAGCTTGCTTAGTTTGAATGAGCAGTTCTTC.

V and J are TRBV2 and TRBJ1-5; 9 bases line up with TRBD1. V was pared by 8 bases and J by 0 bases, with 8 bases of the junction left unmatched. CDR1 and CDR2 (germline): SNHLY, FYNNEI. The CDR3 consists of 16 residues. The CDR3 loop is CASRDRVGGSNQPQHF. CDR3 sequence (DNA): TGTGCCAGCCGGGACAGGGTCGGTGGTAGCAATCAGCCCCAGCATTTT.

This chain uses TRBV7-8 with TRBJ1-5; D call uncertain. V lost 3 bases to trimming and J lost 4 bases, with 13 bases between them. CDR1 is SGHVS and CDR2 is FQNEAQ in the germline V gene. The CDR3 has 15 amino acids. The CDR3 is CASSFAGGKNQPQHF. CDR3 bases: TGTGCCAGCAGCTTCGCAGGAGGGAAAAATCAGCCCCAGCATTTT.

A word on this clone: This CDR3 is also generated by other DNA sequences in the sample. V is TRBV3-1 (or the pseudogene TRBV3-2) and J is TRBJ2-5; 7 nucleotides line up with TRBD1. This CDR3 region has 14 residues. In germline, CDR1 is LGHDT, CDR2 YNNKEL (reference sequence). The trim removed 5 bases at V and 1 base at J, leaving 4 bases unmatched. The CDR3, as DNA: TGTGCCAGCAGCTTCCGGACAGGCCAAGAGACCCAGTACTTC. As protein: CASSFRTGQETQYF.

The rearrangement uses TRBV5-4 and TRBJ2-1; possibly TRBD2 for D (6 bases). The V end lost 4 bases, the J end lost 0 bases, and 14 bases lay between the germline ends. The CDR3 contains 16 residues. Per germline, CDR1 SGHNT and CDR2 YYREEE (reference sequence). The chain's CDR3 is CASSAEGGASYNEQFF. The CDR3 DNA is TGTGCCAGCAGCGCGGAGGGCGGGGCCTCCTACAATGAGCAGTTCTTC.

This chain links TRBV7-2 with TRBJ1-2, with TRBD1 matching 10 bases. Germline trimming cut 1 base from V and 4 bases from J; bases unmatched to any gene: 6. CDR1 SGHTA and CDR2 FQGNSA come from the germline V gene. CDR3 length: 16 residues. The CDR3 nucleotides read TGTGCCAGCAGCTTAGGCCGGGACAGGGGTGGCTATGGCTACACCTTC. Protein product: CASSLGRDRGGYGYTF.

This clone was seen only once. The CDR3 DNA reads TGCGCCAGCAGCCAAGACCTTCGGTTAGTTTATTCACCCCTCCACTTT. Protein sequence: CASSQDLRLVYSPLHF. The chain uses TRBV4-1 and TRBJ1-6, with D hard to call. Germline V lookup: CDR1 MGHRA, CDR2 YSYEKL. The CDR3 consists of 16 residues. Trimming stripped 0 bases from V and 8 bases from J, with 14 bases between.

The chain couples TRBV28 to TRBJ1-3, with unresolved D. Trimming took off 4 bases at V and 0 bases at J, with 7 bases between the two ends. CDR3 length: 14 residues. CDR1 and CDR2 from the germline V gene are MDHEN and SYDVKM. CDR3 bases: TGTGCCAGCAGTTACGACAACTCTGGAAACACCATATATTTT. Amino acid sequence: CASSYDNSGNTIYF.

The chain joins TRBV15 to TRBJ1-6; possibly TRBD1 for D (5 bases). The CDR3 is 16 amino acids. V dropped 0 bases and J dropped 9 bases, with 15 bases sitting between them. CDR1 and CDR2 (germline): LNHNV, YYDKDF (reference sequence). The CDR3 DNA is TGTGCCACCAGCAGAGACGGAGTTGGGGCAGGTTCACCCCTCCACTTT. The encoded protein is CATSRDGVGAGSPLHF.

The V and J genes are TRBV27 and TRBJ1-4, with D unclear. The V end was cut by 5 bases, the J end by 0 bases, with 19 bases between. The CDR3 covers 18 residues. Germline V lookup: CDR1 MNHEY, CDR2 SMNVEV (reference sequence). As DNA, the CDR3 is TGTGCCAGCAGTCTCCAGATTCTCCCCGGGACAACTAATGAAAAACTGTTTTTT. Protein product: CASSLQILPGTTNEKLFF.